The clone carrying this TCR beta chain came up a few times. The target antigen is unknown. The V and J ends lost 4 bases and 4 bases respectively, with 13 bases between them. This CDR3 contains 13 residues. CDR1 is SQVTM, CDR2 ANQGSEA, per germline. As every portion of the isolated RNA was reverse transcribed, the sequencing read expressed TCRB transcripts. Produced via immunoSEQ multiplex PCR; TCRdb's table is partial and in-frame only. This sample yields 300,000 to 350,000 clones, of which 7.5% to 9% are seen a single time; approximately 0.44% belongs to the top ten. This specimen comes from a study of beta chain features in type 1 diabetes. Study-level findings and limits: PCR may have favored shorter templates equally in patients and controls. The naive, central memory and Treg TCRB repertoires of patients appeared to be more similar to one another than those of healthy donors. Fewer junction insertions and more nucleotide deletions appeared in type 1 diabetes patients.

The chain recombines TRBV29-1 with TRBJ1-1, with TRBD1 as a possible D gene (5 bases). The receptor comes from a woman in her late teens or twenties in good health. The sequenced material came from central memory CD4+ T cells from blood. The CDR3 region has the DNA TGCAGCGTTGCTTCTGGGGGAGGCACTGAAGCTTTCTTT. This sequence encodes CSVASGGGTEAFF.